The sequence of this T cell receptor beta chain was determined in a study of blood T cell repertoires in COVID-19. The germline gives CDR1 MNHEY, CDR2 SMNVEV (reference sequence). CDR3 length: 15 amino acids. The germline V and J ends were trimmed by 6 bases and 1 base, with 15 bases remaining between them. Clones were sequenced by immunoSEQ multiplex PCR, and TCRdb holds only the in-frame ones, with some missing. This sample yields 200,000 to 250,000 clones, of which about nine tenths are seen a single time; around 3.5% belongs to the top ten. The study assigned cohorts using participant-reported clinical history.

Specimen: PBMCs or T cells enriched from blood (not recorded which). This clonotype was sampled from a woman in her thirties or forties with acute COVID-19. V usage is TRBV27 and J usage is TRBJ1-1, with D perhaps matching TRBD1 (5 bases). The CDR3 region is CASSSPYGGNTEAFF. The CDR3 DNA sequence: TGTGCCAGCAGCTCCCCCTACGGGGGGAACACTGAAGCTTTCTTT.